This TCR beta chain is from a study of tumor-infiltrating lymphocytes in primary liver carcinoma. Each 20-30 mg portion of unsorted bulk tissue served as the source for co-extraction of RNA and DNA. V was shortened by 5 bases and J by 5 bases, with 18 bases between the two germline ends. The CDR3 sequence is 15 residues long. Findings and caveats of the study: The study found only about 7.5-24% of top clones in all five tumor regions.

Regarding this clonotype: What it binds is not known. A read error is likely, as this CDR3 ends without the conserved phenylalanine or tryptophan.

Synthesis of TCR beta cDNA was carried out from 500 ng total RNA with a constant-region primer. What produced the TCR beta libraries was three nested multiplex PCR rounds using slightly modified ARM-PCR. Rounds one and two of PCR, each of about 10 cycles, were primed with TRBV1-TRBV30 forward primers and a C-beta reverse primer. TCRdb processed the multiplex PCR reads anew with MiXCR; each CDR3 protein has one entry. The repertoire holds more than 100,000 distinct CDR3 sequences, with around 62% as singletons. The chain joins TRBV12-3 or TRBV12-4 to TRBJ1-1, with a tentative D call TRBD1 (5 bases). Material: liver tumor tissue from sampling region 1. As for subset: tumor region T1, superior pole. The origin of this receptor is a woman aged 55-75 years with primary liver carcinoma and hepatitis B virus infection. CDR3 loop: CASSIHRTLGTEAFS. In DNA, the CDR3 is TGTGCCAGCAGTATACACAGGACCCTTGGGACTGAAGCTTTCTCT.